This T cell receptor (beta chain) was sequenced for a study of T cell responses to AZD1222 COVID-19 vaccine. General study points: Possibly, clonal diversity was underestimated; donors were largely white British and included more females.

Trimming shortened V by 4 bases and J by 5 bases, and 16 bases separated the two germline ends. The germline V gene encodes CDR1 SGDLS and CDR2 YYNGEE. CDR3 size: 15 residues. The method was immunoSEQ multiplex PCR; TCRdb's version includes in-frame clones alone and lacks a portion of them. The sample includes 100,000 or so clones, 87% of them seen just once. For this clone: Antigen unknown.

Sample: peripheral blood, taken 28 days after the second AZD1222 dose. This sequence joins TRBV9 and TRBJ2-1; no definite D call. The sequence was obtained from an adult who received the AZD1222 COVID-19 vaccine. DNA of the CDR3: TGTGCCAGCAGCTCCCCCCGGCTTGGAAACAATGAGCAGTTCTTC. This encodes CASSSPRLGNNEQFF. The whole variable domain, remainder taken from reference TRBV9 and TRBJ2-1, is DSGVTQTPKHLITATGQRVTLRCSPRSGDLSVYWYQQSLDQGLQFLIQYYNGEERAKGNILERFSAQQFPDLHSELNLSSLELGDSALYFCASSSPRLGNNEQFFGPGTRLTVL.